The next 4 T cell receptor beta chains were all read from a single sample in a study of OX40 agonist ivuxolimab in advanced cancers. The assay was immunoSEQ multiplex PCR, and TCRdb's table has in-frame clones only and misses some. The sample lists tens of thousands of clones, around 80% occurring once. Sequenced material: CD4+ or CD8+ T cells sorted from blood, taken in a trial of the OX40 agonist ivuxolimab. These receptors were obtained from an adult with an advanced solid tumor such as melanoma, head and neck, liver or kidney cancer.

The CDR3 is CASSLGGVAPGYTF. Written as DNA, the CDR3 is TGTGCCAGCAGCTTAGGAGGGGTGGCACCTGGCTACACCTTC. The rearrangement uses TRBV7-9 and TRBJ1-2; D is perhaps TRBD1 (5 bases). CDR3 size: 14 residues. Trimming stripped 1 base from V and 7 bases from J, with 13 bases between. CDR1 and CDR2 from the germline V gene are SEHNR and FQNEAQ (reference sequence).

The CDR3 coding sequence is TGTGCCAGTAGTACCCGGGCCATACTAGGCACAGATACGCAGTATTTT. Translated: CASSTRAILGTDTQYF. The chain employs TRBV19 and TRBJ2-3, with D possibly matching TRBD2 (5 bases). Trimming removed 4 bases at V and 1 base at J, with 15 bases between. The CDR3 consists of 16 residues. Germline V CDR1 and CDR2: LNHDA, SQIVND (reference sequence).

The chain carries TRBV30 and TRBJ1-1, with a tentative D call TRBD1 (5 bases). Per the germline V gene, CDR1 is GTSNPN and CDR2 is SVGIG (reference sequence). V shed 4 bases and J shed 4 bases, with 19 bases lying between them. The CDR3 totals 15 residues. CDR3: CAWKKLDTLGTEAFF. The CDR3 DNA follows: TGTGCCTGGAAAAAGCTGGACACCCTGGGCACTGAAGCTTTCTTT.

The J gene is TRBJ1-2, the V gene TRBV7-2; no reliable D call. Per the germline V gene, CDR1 is SGHTA and CDR2 is FQGNSA. Trimming took off 5 bases at V and 5 bases at J, with 9 bases between the two ends. This CDR3 comprises 12 residues. For the CDR3, the DNA is TGTGCCAGCAGCAGACAAAGATATGGCTACACCTTC. It yields the protein CASSRQRYGYTF.